This T cell receptor (beta chain) comes out of a study of T cell repertoires in cytomegalovirus infection. Turning to the study itself: Matching HLA type, along with CMV infection, was indicated by public TCR beta signatures. Study-wide points: What dominated the ex vivo response were HLA-C-restricted CMV-specific TCR beta clonotypes. Of the TCR beta families, the public ones yielded a cumulative frequency that identified carriers of CMV plus the relevant HLA.

TCRdb analysed the reads with MiXCR anew, one entry per CDR3 protein. The sample lists fewer than 200,000 distinct CDR3 sequences; 15% to 20% were seen once. This CDR3 is 16 amino acids long. CDR1 and CDR2 from the germline V gene are MNHNY and SVGAGI (reference sequence). This clonotype has just one count. The antigen remains undetermined. One junction end disagrees with the germline gene, perhaps due to a read error. V gene TRBV6-6 combines with J gene TRBJ1-5; 7 nucleotides align to TRBD1. The sample taken for sequencing was PBMCs. The source is a human donor in good health (CMV status not recorded). Some clones in this sample may be carry-over from other donors' samples. The CDR3 protein is CANSYSPGTGNQPQHF. The DNA of the CDR3 is TGTGCCAACAGTTACTCGCCGGGGACAGGCAATCAGCCCCAGCATTTT.